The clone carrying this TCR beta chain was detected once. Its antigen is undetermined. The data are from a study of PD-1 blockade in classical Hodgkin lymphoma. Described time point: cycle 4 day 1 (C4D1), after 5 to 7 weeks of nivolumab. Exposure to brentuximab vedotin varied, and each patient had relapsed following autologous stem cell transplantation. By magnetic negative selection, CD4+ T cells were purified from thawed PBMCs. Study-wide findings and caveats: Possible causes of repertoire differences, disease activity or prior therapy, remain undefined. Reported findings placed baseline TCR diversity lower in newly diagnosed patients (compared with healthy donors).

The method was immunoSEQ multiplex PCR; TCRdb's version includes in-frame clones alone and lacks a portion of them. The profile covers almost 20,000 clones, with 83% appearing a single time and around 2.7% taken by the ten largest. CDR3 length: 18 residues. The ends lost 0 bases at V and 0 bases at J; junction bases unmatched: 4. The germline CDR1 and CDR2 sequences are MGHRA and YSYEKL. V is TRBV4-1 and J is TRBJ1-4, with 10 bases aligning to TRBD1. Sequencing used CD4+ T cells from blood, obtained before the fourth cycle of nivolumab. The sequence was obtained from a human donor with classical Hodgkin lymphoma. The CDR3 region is CASSQERTGGSTNEKLFF. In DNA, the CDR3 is TGCGCCAGCAGCCAAGAAAGGACAGGGGGATCAACTAATGAAAAACTGTTTTTT.